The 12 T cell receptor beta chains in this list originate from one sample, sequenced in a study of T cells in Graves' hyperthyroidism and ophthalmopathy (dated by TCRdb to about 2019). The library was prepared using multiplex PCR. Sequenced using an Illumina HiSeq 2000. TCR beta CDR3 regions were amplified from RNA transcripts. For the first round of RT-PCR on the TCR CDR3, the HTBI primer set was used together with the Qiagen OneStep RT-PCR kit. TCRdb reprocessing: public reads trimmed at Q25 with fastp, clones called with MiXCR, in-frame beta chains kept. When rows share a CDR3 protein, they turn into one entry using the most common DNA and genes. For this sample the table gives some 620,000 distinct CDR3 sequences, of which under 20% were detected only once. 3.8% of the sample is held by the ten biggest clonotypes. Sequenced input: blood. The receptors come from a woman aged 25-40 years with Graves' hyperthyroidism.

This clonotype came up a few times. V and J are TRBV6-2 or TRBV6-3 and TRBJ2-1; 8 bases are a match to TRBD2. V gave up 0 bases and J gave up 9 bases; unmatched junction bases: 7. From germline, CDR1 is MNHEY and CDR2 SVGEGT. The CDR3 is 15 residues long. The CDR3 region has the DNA TGTGCCAGCAGTTACTCCCCGGGAGGGAGCGGTGAGCAGTTCTTC. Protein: CASSYSPGGSGEQFF.

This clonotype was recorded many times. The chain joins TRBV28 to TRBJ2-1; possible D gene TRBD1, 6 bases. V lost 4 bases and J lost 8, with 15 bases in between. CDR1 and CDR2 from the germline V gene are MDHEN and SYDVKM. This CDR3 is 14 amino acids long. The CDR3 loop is CASSSTGTIDEQFF. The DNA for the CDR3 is TGTGCCAGCAGTTCGACCGGGACAATCGATGAGCAGTTCTTC.

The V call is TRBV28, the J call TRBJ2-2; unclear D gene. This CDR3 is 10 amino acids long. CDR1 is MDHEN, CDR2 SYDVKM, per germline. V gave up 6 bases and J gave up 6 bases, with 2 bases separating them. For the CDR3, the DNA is TGTGCCAGCAGACCCGGGGAGCTGTTTTTT. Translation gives CASRPGELFF.

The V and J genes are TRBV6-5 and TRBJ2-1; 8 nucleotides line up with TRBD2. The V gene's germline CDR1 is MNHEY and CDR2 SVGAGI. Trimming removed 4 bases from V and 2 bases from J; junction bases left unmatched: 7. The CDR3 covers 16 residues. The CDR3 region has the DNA TGTGCCAGCAGTTTGCTACTAGCGGCCCCCTACAATGAGCAGTTCTTC. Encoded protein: CASSLLLAAPYNEQFF.

The CDR3 protein is CSARDGGDQPQHF. CDR3 sequence (DNA): TGCAGTGCTAGAGATGGCGGGGATCAGCCCCAGCATTTT. The rearrangement uses TRBV20-1 and TRBJ1-5; D is undetermined. Trimming took 0 bases from V and 5 from J, leaving 8 bases between them. CDR1 and CDR2 from the germline V gene are DFQATT and SNEGSKA (reference sequence). The CDR3 extends over 13 amino acids.

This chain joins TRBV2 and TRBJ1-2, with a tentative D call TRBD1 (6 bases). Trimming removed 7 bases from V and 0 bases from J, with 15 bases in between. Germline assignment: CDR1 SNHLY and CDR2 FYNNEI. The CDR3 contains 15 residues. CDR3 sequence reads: CASTRGQQANYGYTF. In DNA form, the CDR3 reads TGTGCCAGCACCCGAGGACAGCAAGCTAACTATGGCTACACCTTC.

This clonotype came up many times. The CDR3 is CASSYSTSGNLNYGYTF. CDR3 DNA: TGTGCCAGCAGTTACTCTACATCTGGGAATCTGAACTATGGCTACACCTTC. The chain couples TRBV6-5 to TRBJ1-2; D remains ambiguous. Germline V CDR1 and CDR2: MNHEY, SVGAGI. Trimming took 0 bases from V and 2 from J, leaving 16 bases between them. The CDR3 extends over 17 amino acids.

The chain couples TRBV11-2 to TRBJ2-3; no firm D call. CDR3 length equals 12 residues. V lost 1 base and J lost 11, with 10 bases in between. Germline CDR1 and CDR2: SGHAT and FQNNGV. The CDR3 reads CASSLVGWEQYF. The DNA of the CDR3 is TGTGCCAGCAGCTTAGTGGGTTGGGAGCAGTATTTT.

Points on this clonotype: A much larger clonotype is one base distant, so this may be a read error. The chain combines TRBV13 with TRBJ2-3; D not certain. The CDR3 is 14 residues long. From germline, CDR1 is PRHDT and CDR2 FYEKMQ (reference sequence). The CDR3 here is CASSGPRNTDTQCF. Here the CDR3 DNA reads TGTGCCAGCAGCGGACCACGGAACACAGATACGCAGTGTTTT. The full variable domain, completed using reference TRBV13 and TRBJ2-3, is AAGVIQSPRHLIKEKRETATLKCYPIPRHDTVYWYQQGPGQDPQFLISFYEKMQSDKGSIPDRFSAQQFSDYHSELNMSSLELGDSALYFCASSGPRNTDTQCFGPGTRLTVL.

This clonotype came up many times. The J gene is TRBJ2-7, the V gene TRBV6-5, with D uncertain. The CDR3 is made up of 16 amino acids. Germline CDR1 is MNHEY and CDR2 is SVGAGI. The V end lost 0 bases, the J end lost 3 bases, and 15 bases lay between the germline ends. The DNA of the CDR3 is TGTGCCAGCAGTTACTCGAAACAGTTATCGGTCTACGAGCAGTACTTC. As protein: CASSYSKQLSVYEQYF.

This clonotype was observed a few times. CDR3 nucleotide sequence: TGTGCCAGCAGCTTCGACAGGACTACCTACGAGCAGTACTTC. Protein sequence: CASSFDRTTYEQYF. This chain uses TRBV5-4 with TRBJ2-7; either TRBD1 or TRBD2 may supply D (6 bases each). The germline gives CDR1 SGHNT, CDR2 YYREEE (reference sequence). The CDR3 is 14 residues long. V shed 2 bases and J shed 2 bases, with 11 bases lying between them.

CDR3 coding DNA: TGTGCCAGCAGCCAATTGGGGGACTACGGCAATGAGCAGTTCTTC. Translated, it gives CASSQLGDYGNEQFF. The gene calls are TRBV16 and TRBJ2-1; 7 bases agree with TRBD2. This CDR3 spans 15 amino acids. Germline assignment: CDR1 KGHSY and CDR2 FQNENV. J lost 6 bases, V lost 1 base, and 6 bases had no gene match.